This passage covers 13 T cell receptor beta chains from one sample sequenced in a study of CD8 T cells in Susac syndrome. RNA was extracted with the RNeasy kit, and a quantity of roughly 0.5 to 1 ug was reverse transcribed using random hexamers. Via MiXCR, TCRdb re-called the immunoSEQ multiplex PCR reads, giving one row per CDR3 protein. The data show some 140,000 distinct CDR3 sequences, roughly 80% seen once. The sequencing sample was made of CD8+ T cells from PBMCs. The receptors derive from a human donor with multiple sclerosis.

In the case of this clonotype: A much larger clone is a single base away; this may be a read error. The J gene is TRBJ1-5, the V gene TRBV7-8; no definite D call. The germline CDR1 and CDR2 sequences are SGHVS and FQNEAQ. Trimming took 6 bases from V and 1 from J, leaving 10 bases between them. The CDR3 loop spans 14 amino acids. CDR3 in DNA: TGTGCCAGCAGTTACGACGGGAGCAATCAGCCCCAGCATTTT. Translation gives CASSYDGSNQPQHF.

The V gene is TRBV6-5, the J gene TRBJ2-7, with TRBD2 matching over 8 bases. CDR3 size: 14 residues. V was pared by 6 bases and J by 0 bases, with 4 bases of the junction left unmatched. The V gene's germline CDR1 is MNHEY and CDR2 SVGAGI. CDR3 coding DNA: TGTGCCAGCAGCCAGCGGGGGAGCTCCTACGAGCAGTACTTC. Amino acids: CASSQRGSSYEQYF.

The rearrangement joins TRBV2 to TRBJ2-2; TRBD2 matches 14 bases. V trimming: 0 bases; J trimming: 7 bases; junction bases outside the gene matches: 10. Germline CDR1 reads SNHLY; CDR2 reads FYNNEI. There are 19 residues in the CDR3. CDR3 sequence: CASSEASTSGGALDGELFF. Written as DNA, the CDR3 is TGTGCCAGCAGTGAAGCCTCGACTAGCGGGGGGGCCCTAGACGGGGAGCTGTTTTTT.

V usage is TRBV20-1 and J usage is TRBJ2-5; D not certain. Germline CDR1 is DFQATT and CDR2 is SNEGSKA (reference sequence). The CDR3 runs to 14 residues. V lost 1 base and J lost 2, with 11 bases in between. The CDR3 nucleotides read TGCAGTGCTAGAGCACCACAACAGCAAGAGACCCAGTACTTC. Translating gives CSARAPQQQETQYF.

The rearrangement links TRBV4-1 to TRBJ2-5; 8 bases are a match to TRBD2. The CDR3 runs 16 residues. Unmatched junction bases numbered 9, after V lost 1 base and J lost 5 bases. Germline V gives CDR1 MGHRA, CDR2 YSYEKL. CDR3 in amino acids: CASSQVGLGLRETQYF. As DNA, the CDR3 is TGCGCCAGCAGCCAAGTGGGACTAGGTCTGAGGGAGACCCAGTACTTC.

The chain recombines TRBV10-3 with TRBJ1-5, with D perhaps matching TRBD1 (5 bases). V was shortened by 4 bases and J by 3 bases, with 13 bases between the two germline ends. The germline V gene has CDR1 ENHRY and CDR2 SYGVKD. The CDR3 is 15 amino acids. The DNA for the CDR3 is TGTGCCATCAGTGGATGCAGGGAAGCCAATCAGCCCCAGCATTTT. Translating gives CAISGCREANQPQHF.

The rearrangement uses TRBV5-1 and TRBJ1-1; D remains ambiguous. The V gene's germline CDR1 is SGHRS and CDR2 YFSETQ. Trimming cost V 5 bases and J 0 bases, with 11 bases left between them. The CDR3 is 14 residues long. For the CDR3, the DNA is TGCGCCAGCAGTAGATGGGGAGTGAACACTGAAGCTTTCTTT. Its translation is CASSRWGVNTEAFF.

The chain couples TRBV12-3 or TRBV12-4 to TRBJ2-1; the match to TRBD2 covers 7 bases. V shed 7 bases and J 0 bases; nucleotides not matched to a gene: 6. The CDR3 spans 15 residues. The chain's CDR3 is CASMGGGSSYNEQFF. DNA of the CDR3: TGTGCCAGCATGGGTGGCGGGAGCTCCTACAATGAGCAGTTCTTC.

The chain has TRBV30 and TRBJ1-1, with D tentatively TRBD1 (5 bases). This CDR3 has 13 residues. Germline loops: CDR1 GTSNPN, CDR2 SVGIG (reference sequence). Deletions cut 3 bases from V and 11 bases from J, with 19 bases between. The CDR3 region has the DNA TGTGCCTGGAGCGCCGGGGCGGGTTCGGGCGCTTTCTTT. As protein: CAWSAGAGSGAFF.

The rearrangement links TRBV4-1 to TRBJ1-4; the D is unclear. V shed 6 bases and J shed 0 bases, with 11 bases lying between them. From germline, CDR1 is MGHRA and CDR2 YSYEKL. This CDR3 has 15 amino acids. Here the CDR3 reads CASSKTLATNEKLFF. The CDR3 bases are TGCGCCAGCAGTAAGACACTAGCAACTAATGAAAAACTGTTTTTT.

There are a few counts of this clonotype. This sequence joins TRBV28 and TRBJ2-7, with TRBD1 as a possible D gene (5 bases). CDR3 length: 13 amino acids. CDR1 and CDR2 from the germline V gene are MDHEN and SYDVKM. V lost 5 bases to trimming and J lost 2 bases, with 10 bases between them. The CDR3 DNA reads TGTGCCAGCAGTCTAGACAGACCCTACGAGCAGTACTTC. It codes for CASSLDRPYEQYF.

The V and J genes are TRBV6-1 and TRBJ1-1; D gene ambiguous. The V and J ends lost 5 bases and 10 bases respectively, with 20 bases between them. Looked up from germline, CDR1 is MNHNS and CDR2 is SASEGT. The length of the CDR3 is 14 residues. The CDR3 loop reads CASSSMNTQSRAFF. The CDR3 region has the DNA TGTGCCAGCAGTTCTATGAACACCCAGTCCCGAGCTTTCTTT.

The chain uses TRBV6-1 and TRBJ2-5; the D gene could be TRBD1 or TRBD2 (6 bases each). This CDR3 contains 15 residues. From germline, CDR1 is MNHNS and CDR2 SASEGT. V gave up 1 base and J gave up 5 bases, with 14 bases separating them. CDR3 bases: TGTGCCAGCAGTGAAGGGGGGGCAGCCGGGGAGACCCAGTACTTC. It is translated as CASSEGGAAGETQYF.